The 20 T cell receptor beta chains given below trace back to one sample, sequenced in a study of CD4 and CD8 cells across lung adenocarcinoma regions. TCRdb re-analysed the PCR reads in MiXCR, keeping a single row per CDR3 protein. The table shows some 11,000 distinct CDR3 sequences, with less than 70% occurring only once. The sequencing sample was made of CD8+ T cells from the margin of a lung tumor. Source of these receptors: a male donor with lung adenocarcinoma. The CD4 and CD8 labels of this study may be unreliable.

This chain joins TRBV27 and TRBJ2-3; D possibly matches TRBD1 or TRBD2 (6 bases each). The end of the DNA fits TRBJ2-7 better, so the J call may be wrong. The CDR3 length is 15 residues. Germline values: CDR1 MNHEY, CDR2 SMNVEV (reference sequence). The CDR3 protein is CGAGFGGRNPDTQYF. CDR3 bases: TGTGGCGCGGGGTTCGGGGGCCGTAACCCAGATACGCAGTACTTC.

Regarding this clonotype: An end of the junction does not agree with germline; a read error may underlie this. The CDR3, as DNA: TGTGCCAGCAGTGAAGTGCGGGAGGGCGGAGGGGCGCTGTTTTTT. This sequence encodes CASSEVREGGGALFF. The chain links TRBV6-1 to TRBJ2-2; 9 bases are a match to TRBD2. In germline, CDR1 is MNHNS, CDR2 SASEGT. The CDR3 is 15 amino acids.

This clonotype was counted once. Mismatch with germline at one junction end may stem from a read error. V usage is TRBV6-1 and J usage is TRBJ2-3; 8 bases line up with TRBD1. This CDR3 comprises 16 residues. Looked up from germline, CDR1 is MNHNS and CDR2 is SASEGT. The CDR3 here is CACSARGLRAKNTQYF. CDR3 nucleotide sequence: TGTGCGTGCAGTGCCAGGGGGCTCCGAGCCAAAAACACTCAGTATTTC.

Notes on this clonotype: The germline gene is not matched at one end of the junction; a read error may be the cause. The CDR3 nucleotides read TGTGCCAGCCGGGTGGCGAGAACAGATGCGCAGTATTTC. Protein product: CASRVARTDAQYF. V and J are TRBV6-1 and TRBJ2-1; D is undetermined. The CDR3 has 13 residues. Looked up from germline, CDR1 is MNHNS and CDR2 is SASEGT.

This clonotype was counted at least ten times. V usage is TRBV7-2 and J usage is TRBJ2-5, with 8 positions matching TRBD2. This CDR3 comprises 14 residues. V shed 5 bases, J shed 3 bases, and the junction held 5 bases outside the gene matches. Germline CDR1 SGHTA, CDR2 FQGNSA. The CDR3 sequence is CASSRQAGEETQYF. CDR3 in DNA: TGTGCCAGCAGCCGTCAAGCGGGAGAAGAGACCCAGTACTTC.

The gene calls are TRBV10-3 and TRBJ1-2; D is possibly TRBD1 (6 bases). The V and J ends lost 9 bases and 4 bases respectively, with 21 bases between them. This CDR3 is built from 15 residues. Germline lookup yields CDR1 ENHRY and CDR2 SYGVKD. The CDR3 spells CAIGGGPTVGYGYTF. The CDR3 nucleotides are TGTGCCATAGGGGGAGGCCCGACTGTCGGCTATGGCTACACCTTC.

This chain uses TRBV6-1 with TRBJ2-1, with 8 bases lining up with TRBD1. The DNA end favors TRBJ2-7, so the J call may be wrong. The length of the CDR3 is 15 residues. Germline V lookup: CDR1 MNHNS, CDR2 SASEGT. CDR3 nucleotide sequence: TGTGCCAGCAGAATTAGCCGGGACAGGAGAGACGAGCAGTACTTC. The encoded protein is CASRISRDRRDEQYF.

There are many counts of this clonotype. The CDR3 protein is CASSLVAGGYNEQFF. In nucleotides, the CDR3 is TGTGCCAGCAGTCTCGTGGCGGGAGGGTACAATGAGCAGTTCTTC. The chain is built from TRBV27 and TRBJ2-1; 9 positions agree with TRBD2. Germline CDR1 reads MNHEY; CDR2 reads SMNVEV (reference sequence). With 5 bases clipped from V and 4 bases from J, the junction kept 6 bases outside the gene matches. This CDR3 comprises 15 residues.

The V call is TRBV10-3, the J call TRBJ2-3; D is ambiguous. The CDR3 length is 13 residues. Germline V gene lookup returns CDR1 ENHRY and CDR2 SYGVKD. The DNA for the CDR3 is TGTGGCCTCCAGGCTGTGAGCACAGATACGCAGTATTTT. It yields the protein CGLQAVSTDTQYF.

In this sample, this clonotype turned up many times. The V call is TRBV6-5, the J call TRBJ1-2; a possible D gene is TRBD1 (5 bases). V shed 2 bases and J shed 4 bases, with 14 bases lying between them. Germline V gives CDR1 MNHEY, CDR2 SVGAGI. The CDR3 contains 15 residues. The CDR3 DNA reads TGTGCCAGCAGTTACCGGGGGAGCGGCGGCTATGGCTACACCTTC. It specifies CASSYRGSGGYGYTF.

The rearrangement uses TRBV6-5 and TRBJ2-1, with 10 bases lining up with TRBD1. This CDR3 contains 17 residues. Per the germline V gene, CDR1 is MNHEY and CDR2 is SVGAGI. V was pared by 2 bases and J by 4 bases, with 8 bases of the junction left unmatched. CDR3 region: CASSYLSGTGVYNEQFF. In nucleotides, the CDR3 is TGTGCCAGCAGTTACCTTTCCGGGACAGGGGTATACAATGAGCAGTTCTTC.

This clonotype was seen repeatedly, ten times or more. The rearrangement uses TRBV11-2 and TRBJ2-1; a weak D match, TRBD2 (5 bases). The CDR3 loop spans 13 amino acids. CDR1 and CDR2 from the germline V gene are SGHAT and FQNNGV. The V and J ends lost 5 bases and 4 bases respectively, with 9 bases between them. CDR3 in amino acids: CASSPPGYNEQFF. CDR3 sequence (DNA): TGTGCCAGCAGCCCACCGGGGTACAATGAGCAGTTCTTC.

The V gene is TRBV6-1, the J gene TRBJ2-1; D might be TRBD1 (6 bases). Matching the DNA end better, TRBJ2-7 makes the J call doubtful. Germline lookup yields CDR1 MNHNS and CDR2 SASEGT. This CDR3 has 13 residues. The CDR3 region has the DNA TGTGCCAGCAGTGATGGACAGTCCTACGAGCAGTACTTC. Translation: CASSDGQSYEQYF.

The V gene is TRBV6-1, the J gene TRBJ2-2; a weak D match, TRBD1 (5 bases). The length of the CDR3 is 14 residues. Germline CDR1 MNHNS, CDR2 SASEGT. V lost 8 bases and J 16 bases, leaving 26 bases between the germline ends. CDR3: CASRQAISTGAQFF. Here the CDR3 DNA reads TGTGCCAGCCGCCAGGCAATATCCACAGGTGCGCAGTTTTTT.

The chain carries TRBV6-5 and TRBJ2-3; possible D gene TRBD1, 6 bases. The V and J ends lost 8 bases and 12 bases respectively, with 21 bases between them. The CDR3 extends over 13 amino acids. Germline CDR1 reads MNHEY; CDR2 reads SVGAGI. CDR3 in amino acids: CASGYRDKETQYF. The CDR3 coding sequence is TGTGCCAGCGGGTACAGGGACAAAGAGACCCAGTATTTT.

With respect to this clonotype: Germline is not matched at one junction end, which may reflect a read error. V and J are TRBV6-1 and TRBJ2-3; D is unclear. The germline gives CDR1 MNHNS, CDR2 SASEGT. The CDR3 has 13 amino acids. CDR3 residues: CAGRSQLTDTQYF. Here the CDR3 DNA reads TGTGCCGGCAGGTCTCAGCTCACAGATACGCAGTATTTT.

The V gene is TRBV12-3 or TRBV12-4, the J gene TRBJ2-5, with unresolved D. Trimming left V 0 bases short and J 4 bases short, with 6 bases between. This CDR3 region has 13 residues. In nucleotides, the CDR3 is TGTGCCAGCAGTTTAGCGGGCTCAGAGACCCAGTACTTC. Translating gives CASSLAGSETQYF.

V and J are TRBV25-1 and TRBJ2-3, with D possibly matching TRBD1 (6 bases). V was shortened by 6 bases and J by 5 bases, with 9 bases between the two germline ends. Germline CDR1 MGHDK, CDR2 SYGVNS. CDR3 length: 12 amino acids. CDR3 residues: CASSLGGDTQYF. The DNA of the CDR3 is TGTGCCAGCAGCCTAGGGGGAGATACGCAGTATTTT.

The rearrangement links TRBV7-2 to TRBJ2-1; 13 nucleotides align to TRBD2. The DNA matches TRBJ2-5 better at its end, which makes the J call doubtful. This CDR3 has 17 amino acids. CDR1 is SGHTA, CDR2 FQGNSA, per germline. This CDR3 reads CASSPRPGLAGKETQYF. In nucleotides, the CDR3 is TGTGCCAGCAGCCCACGTCCGGGACTAGCGGGGAAAGAGACCCAGTACTTC.

About this clonotype: One junction end does not reproduce the germline sequence, and a read error may be involved. For the CDR3, the DNA is TGTGCTAGCAGCCGGGGACTAGCGGGCACAGATACGCAGTATTTT. It codes for CASSRGLAGTDTQYF. The chain has TRBV7-7 and TRBJ2-3; 11 nucleotides line up with TRBD2. The V gene's germline CDR1 is SSHAT and CDR2 FNYEAQ (reference sequence). The CDR3 is made up of 15 amino acids.